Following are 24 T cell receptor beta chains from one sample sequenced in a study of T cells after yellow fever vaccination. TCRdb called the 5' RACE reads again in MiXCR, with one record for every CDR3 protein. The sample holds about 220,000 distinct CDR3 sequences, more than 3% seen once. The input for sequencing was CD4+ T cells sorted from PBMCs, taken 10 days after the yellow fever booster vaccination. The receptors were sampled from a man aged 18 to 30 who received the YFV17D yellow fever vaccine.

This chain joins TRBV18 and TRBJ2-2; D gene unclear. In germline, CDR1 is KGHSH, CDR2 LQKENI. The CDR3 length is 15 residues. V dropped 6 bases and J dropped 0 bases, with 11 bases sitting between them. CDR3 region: CASSQGSTNTGELFF. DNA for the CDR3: TGTGCCAGCTCCCAAGGGTCCACGAACACCGGGGAGCTGTTTTTT.

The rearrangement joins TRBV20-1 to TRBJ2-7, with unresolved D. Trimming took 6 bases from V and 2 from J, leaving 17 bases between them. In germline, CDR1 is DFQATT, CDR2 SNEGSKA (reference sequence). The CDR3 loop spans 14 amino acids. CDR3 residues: CSAPSPLGPYEQYF. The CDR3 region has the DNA TGCAGTGCCCCGTCCCCACTGGGTCCCTACGAGCAGTACTTC.

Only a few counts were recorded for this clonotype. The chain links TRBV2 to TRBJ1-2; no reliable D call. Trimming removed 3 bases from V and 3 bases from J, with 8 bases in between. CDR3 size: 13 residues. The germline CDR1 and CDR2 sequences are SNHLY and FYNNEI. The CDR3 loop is CASSERADYGYTF. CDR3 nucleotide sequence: TGTGCCAGCAGTGAGCGGGCGGACTATGGCTACACCTTC. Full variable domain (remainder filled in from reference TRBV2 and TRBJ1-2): EPEVTQTPSHQVTQMGQEVILRCVPISNHLYFYWYRQILGQKVEFLVSFYNNEISEKSEIFDDQFSVERPDGSNFTLKIRSTKLEDSAMYFCASSERADYGYTFGSGTRLTVV.

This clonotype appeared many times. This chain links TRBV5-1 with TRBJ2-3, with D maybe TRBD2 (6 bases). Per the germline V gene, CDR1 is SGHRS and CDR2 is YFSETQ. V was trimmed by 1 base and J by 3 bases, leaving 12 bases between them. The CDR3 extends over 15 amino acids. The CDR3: CASSLRRRGTDTQYF. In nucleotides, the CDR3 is TGCGCCAGCAGCTTGAGGAGGCGGGGAACAGATACGCAGTATTTT.

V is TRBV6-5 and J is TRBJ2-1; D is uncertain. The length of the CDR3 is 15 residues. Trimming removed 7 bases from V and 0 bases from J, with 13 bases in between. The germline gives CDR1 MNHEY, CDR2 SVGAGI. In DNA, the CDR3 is TGTGCCAGCAATAAAGGGTGGACCTCCTACAATGAGCAGTTCTTC. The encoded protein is CASNKGWTSYNEQFF.

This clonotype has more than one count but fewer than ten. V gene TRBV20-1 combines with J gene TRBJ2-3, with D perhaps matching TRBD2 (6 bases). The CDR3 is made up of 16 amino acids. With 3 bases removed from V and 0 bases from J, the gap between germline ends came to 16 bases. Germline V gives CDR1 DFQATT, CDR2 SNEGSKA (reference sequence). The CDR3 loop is CSASSPRRGSTDTQYF. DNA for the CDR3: TGCAGTGCTAGTTCTCCGCGTCGGGGGAGCACAGATACGCAGTATTTT.

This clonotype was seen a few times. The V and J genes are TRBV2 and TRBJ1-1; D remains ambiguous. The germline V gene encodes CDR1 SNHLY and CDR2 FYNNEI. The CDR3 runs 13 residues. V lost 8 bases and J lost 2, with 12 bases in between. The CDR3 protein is CASLNGLNTEAFF. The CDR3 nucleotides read TGTGCCAGCCTCAACGGGCTCAACACTGAAGCTTTCTTT.

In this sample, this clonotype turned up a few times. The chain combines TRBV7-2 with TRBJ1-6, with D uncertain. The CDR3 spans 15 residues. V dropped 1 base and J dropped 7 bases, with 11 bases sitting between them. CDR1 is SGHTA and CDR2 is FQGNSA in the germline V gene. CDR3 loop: CASSLVVGINSPLHF. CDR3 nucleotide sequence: TGTGCCAGCAGCTTAGTTGTCGGAATAAATTCACCCCTCCACTTT. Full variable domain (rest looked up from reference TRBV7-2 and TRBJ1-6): GAGVSQSPSNKVTEKGKDVELRCDPISGHTALYWYRQSLGQGLEFLIYFQGNSAPDKSGLPSDRFSAERTGGSVSTLTIQRTQQEDSAVYLCASSLVVGINSPLHFGNGTRLTVT.

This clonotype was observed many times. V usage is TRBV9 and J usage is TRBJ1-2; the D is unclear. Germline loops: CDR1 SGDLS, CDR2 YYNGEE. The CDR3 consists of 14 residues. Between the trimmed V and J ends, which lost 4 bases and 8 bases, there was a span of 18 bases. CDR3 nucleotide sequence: TGTGCCAGCAGCCCGACTGGGGAGCCGGGAGGCTACACCTTC. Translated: CASSPTGEPGGYTF.

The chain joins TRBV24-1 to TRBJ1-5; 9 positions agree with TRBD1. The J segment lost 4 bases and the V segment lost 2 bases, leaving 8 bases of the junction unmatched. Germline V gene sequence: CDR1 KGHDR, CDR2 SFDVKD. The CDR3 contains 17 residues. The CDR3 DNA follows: TGTGCCACCAGTGATTCACAGGGGGCGGAATATAATCAGCCCCAGCATTTT. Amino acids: CATSDSQGAEYNQPQHF.

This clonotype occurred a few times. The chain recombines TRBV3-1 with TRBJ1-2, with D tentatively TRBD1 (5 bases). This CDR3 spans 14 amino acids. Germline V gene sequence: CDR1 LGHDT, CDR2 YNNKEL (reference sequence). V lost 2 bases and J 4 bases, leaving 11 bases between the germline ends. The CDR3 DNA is TGTGCCAGCAGCCAACGGGCAGGGAGCTATGGCTACACCTTC. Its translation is CASSQRAGSYGYTF.

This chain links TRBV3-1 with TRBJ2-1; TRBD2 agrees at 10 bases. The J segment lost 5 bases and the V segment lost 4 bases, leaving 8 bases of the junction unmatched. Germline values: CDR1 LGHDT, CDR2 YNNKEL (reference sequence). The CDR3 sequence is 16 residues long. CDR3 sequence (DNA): TGTGCCAGCAGCCTTTATCTAGCGGGGGACGACAATGAGCAGTTCTTC. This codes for CASSLYLAGDDNEQFF.

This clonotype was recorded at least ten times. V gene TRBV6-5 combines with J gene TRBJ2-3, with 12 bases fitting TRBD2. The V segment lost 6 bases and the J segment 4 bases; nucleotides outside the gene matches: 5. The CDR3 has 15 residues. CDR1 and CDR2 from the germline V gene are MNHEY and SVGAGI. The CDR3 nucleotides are TGTGCCAGCAGACCCGGGACTAGCGGGCCAGATACGCAGTATTTT. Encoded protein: CASRPGTSGPDTQYF.

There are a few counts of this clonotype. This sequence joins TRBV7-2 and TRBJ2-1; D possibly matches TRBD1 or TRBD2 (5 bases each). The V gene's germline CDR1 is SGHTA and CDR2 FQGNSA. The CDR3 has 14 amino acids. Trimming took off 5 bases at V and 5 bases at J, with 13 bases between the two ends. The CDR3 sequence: CASSPGRFDNEQFF. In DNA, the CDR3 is TGTGCCAGCAGCCCGGGACGCTTCGACAATGAGCAGTTCTTC.

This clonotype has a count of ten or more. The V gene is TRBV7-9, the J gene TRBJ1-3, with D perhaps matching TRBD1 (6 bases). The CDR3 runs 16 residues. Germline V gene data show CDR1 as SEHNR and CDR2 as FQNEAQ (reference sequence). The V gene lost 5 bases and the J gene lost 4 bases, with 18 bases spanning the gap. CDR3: CASSPKIRTAGNTIYF. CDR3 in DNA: TGTGCCAGCAGCCCTAAGATCCGGACAGCGGGAAACACCATATATTTT. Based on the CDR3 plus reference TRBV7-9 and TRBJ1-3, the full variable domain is DTGVSQNPRHKITKRGQNVTFRCDPISEHNRLYWYRQTLGQGPEFLTYFQNEAQLEKSRLLSDRFSAERPKGSFSTLEIQRTEQGDSAMYLCASSPKIRTAGNTIYFGEGSWLTVV.

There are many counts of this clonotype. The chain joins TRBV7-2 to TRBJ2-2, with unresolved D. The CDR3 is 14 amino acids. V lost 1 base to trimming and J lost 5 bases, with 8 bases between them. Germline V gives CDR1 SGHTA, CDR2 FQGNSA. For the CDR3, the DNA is TGTGCCAGCAGCTTAGGGGCTAGAACCGGGGAGCTGTTTTTT. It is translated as CASSLGARTGELFF.

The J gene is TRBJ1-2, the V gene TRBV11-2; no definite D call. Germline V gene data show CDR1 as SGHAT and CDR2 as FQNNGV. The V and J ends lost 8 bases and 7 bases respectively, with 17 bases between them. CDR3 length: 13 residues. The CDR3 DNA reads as TGTGCCAGCCTTATCAGGACTGCTGGTGGCTACACCTTC. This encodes CASLIRTAGGYTF.

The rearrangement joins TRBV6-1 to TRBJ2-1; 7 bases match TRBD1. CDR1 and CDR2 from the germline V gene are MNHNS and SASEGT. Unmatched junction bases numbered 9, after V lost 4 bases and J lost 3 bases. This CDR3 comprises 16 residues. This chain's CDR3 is CASSGQNRGSYNEQFF. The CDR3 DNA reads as TGTGCCAGCAGTGGACAAAACAGGGGCAGCTACAATGAGCAGTTCTTC.

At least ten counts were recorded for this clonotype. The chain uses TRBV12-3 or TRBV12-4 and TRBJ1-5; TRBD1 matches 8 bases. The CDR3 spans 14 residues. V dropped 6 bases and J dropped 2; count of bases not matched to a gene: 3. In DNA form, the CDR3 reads TGTGCCAGCAGGTCGGACAGGGGCAATCAGCCCCAGCATTTT. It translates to CASRSDRGNQPQHF.

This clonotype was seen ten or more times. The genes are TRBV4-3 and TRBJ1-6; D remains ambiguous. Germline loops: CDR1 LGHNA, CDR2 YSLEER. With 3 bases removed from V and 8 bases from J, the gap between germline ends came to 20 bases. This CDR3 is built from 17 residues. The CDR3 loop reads CASSQTYVGSRDSPLHF. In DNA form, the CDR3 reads TGCGCCAGCAGCCAGACCTATGTGGGGTCGAGAGATTCACCCCTCCACTTT.

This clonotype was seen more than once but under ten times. The CDR3 reads CASSYSSGTGGSYSNQPQHF. The DNA of the CDR3 is TGTGCCAGCAGTTACTCCTCGGGGACAGGGGGCTCATATAGCAATCAGCCCCAGCATTTT. The chain is built from TRBV6-6 and TRBJ1-5, with 12 bases fitting TRBD1. CDR1 and CDR2 (germline): MNHNY, SVGAGI (reference sequence). The CDR3 has 20 residues. The J segment lost 0 bases and the V segment lost 0 bases, leaving 9 bases of the junction unmatched.

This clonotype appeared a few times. The CDR3 region has the DNA TGTGCCAGCAGCTGGGCCAAACAGGGTGGTTATCGGGAAGCTTTCTTT. This codes for CASSWAKQGGYREAFF. The chain joins TRBV5-4 to TRBJ1-1, with D maybe TRBD1 (6 bases). Germline loops: CDR1 SGHNT, CDR2 YYREEE (reference sequence). The germline V and J ends were trimmed by 3 bases and 8 bases, with 23 bases remaining between them. This CDR3 spans 16 amino acids.

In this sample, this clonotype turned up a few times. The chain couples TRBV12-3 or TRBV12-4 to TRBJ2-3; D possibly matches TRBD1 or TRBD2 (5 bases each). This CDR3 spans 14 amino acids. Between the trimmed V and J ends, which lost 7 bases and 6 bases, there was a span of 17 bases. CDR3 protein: CASTMGRPRDTQYF. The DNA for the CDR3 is TGTGCCAGCACCATGGGACGGCCTCGGGATACGCAGTATTTT.

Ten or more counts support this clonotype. CDR3 DNA: TGTGCCAGCAGTTTTATGGGGCCCAATCAGCCCCAGCATTTT. Protein: CASSFMGPNQPQHF. V and J are TRBV7-2 and TRBJ1-5; maybe TRBD1 (5 bases). Looked up from germline, CDR1 is SGHTA and CDR2 is FQGNSA. V lost 6 bases and J lost 3, with 12 bases in between. This CDR3 has 14 amino acids.